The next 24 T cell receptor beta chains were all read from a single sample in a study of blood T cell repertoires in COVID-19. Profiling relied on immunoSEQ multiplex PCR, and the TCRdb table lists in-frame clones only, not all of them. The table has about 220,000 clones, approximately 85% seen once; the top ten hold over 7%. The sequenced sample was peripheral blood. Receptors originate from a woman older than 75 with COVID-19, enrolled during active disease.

The chain's CDR3 is CASSYSEAYVNSPLHF. The CDR3 DNA follows: TGTGCCAGCAGTTACTCGGAAGCGTACGTCAATTCACCCCTCCACTTT. The chain links TRBV6-2 or TRBV6-3 to TRBJ1-6; the D is unclear. The CDR3 runs to 16 residues. Germline values: CDR1 MNHEY, CDR2 SVGEGT. Trimming took off 0 bases at V and 7 bases at J, with 13 bases between the two ends.

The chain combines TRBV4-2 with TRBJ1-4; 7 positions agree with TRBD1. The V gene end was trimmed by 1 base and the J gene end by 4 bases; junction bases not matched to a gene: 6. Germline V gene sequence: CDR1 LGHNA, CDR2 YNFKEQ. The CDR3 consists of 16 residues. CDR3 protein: CASSQVSGQLNEKLFF. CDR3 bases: TGTGCCAGCAGCCAAGTTTCGGGACAGCTTAATGAAAAACTGTTTTTT.

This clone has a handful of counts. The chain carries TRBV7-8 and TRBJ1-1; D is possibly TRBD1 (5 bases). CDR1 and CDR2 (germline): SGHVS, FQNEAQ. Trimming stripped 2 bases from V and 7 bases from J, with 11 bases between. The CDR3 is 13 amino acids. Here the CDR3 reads CASSLNGGVEAFF. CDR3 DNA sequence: TGTGCCAGCAGCTTAAACGGGGGAGTTGAAGCTTTCTTT. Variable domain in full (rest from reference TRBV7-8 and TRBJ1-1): GAGVSQSPRYKVAKRGQDVALRCDPISGHVSLFWYQQALGQGPEFLTYFQNEAQLDKSGLPSDRFFAERPEGSVSTLKIQRTQQEDSAVYLCASSLNGGVEAFFGQGTRLTVV.

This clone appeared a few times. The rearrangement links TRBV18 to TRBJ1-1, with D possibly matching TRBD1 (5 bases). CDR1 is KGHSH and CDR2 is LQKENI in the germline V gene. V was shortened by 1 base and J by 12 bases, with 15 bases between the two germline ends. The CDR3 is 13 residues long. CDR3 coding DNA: TGTGCCAGCTCACCACTTCTGGCCGGGGGGTCTTTCTTT. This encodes CASSPLLAGGSFF. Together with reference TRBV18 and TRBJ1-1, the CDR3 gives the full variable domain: NAGVMQNPRHLVRRRGQEARLRCSPMKGHSHVYWYRQLPEEGLKFMVYLQKENIIDESGMPKERFSAEFPKEGPSILRIQQVVRGDSAAYFCASSPLLAGGSFFGQGTRLTVV.

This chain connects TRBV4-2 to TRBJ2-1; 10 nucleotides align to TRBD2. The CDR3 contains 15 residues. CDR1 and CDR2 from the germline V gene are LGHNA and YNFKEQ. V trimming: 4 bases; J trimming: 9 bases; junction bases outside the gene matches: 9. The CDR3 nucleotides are TGTGCCAGCAGCCGCCAAGGATCTAGCGGGGGTGAGCAGTTCTTC. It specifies CASSRQGSSGGEQFF.

Written as DNA, the CDR3 is TGTGCCAGCAACGAAGGGGGGGCCAAAGAGACCCAGTACTTC. It yields the protein CASNEGGAKETQYF. This chain uses TRBV7-2 with TRBJ2-5, with D possibly being TRBD2 (7 bases). Germline V gene lookup returns CDR1 SGHTA and CDR2 FQGNSA. The germline V and J ends were trimmed by 7 bases and 3 bases, with 15 bases remaining between them. CDR3 length equals 14 residues. Full variable domain (rest looked up from reference TRBV7-2 and TRBJ2-5): GAGVSQSPSNKVTEKGKDVELRCDPISGHTALYWYRQSLGQGLEFLIYFQGNSAPDKSGLPSDRFSAERTGGSVSTLTIQRTQQEDSAVYLCASNEGGAKETQYFGPGTRLLVL.

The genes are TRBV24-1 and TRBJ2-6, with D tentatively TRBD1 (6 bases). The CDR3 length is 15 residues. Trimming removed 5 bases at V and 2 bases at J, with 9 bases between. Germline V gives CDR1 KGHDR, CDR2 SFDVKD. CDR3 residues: CATSGNRAGANVLTF. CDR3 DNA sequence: TGTGCCACCAGTGGTAACAGGGCTGGGGCCAACGTCCTGACTTTC.

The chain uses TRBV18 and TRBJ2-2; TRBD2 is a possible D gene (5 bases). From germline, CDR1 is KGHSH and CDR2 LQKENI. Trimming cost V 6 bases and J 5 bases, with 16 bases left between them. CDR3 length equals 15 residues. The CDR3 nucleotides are TGTGCCAGCTCCCCGGAAAGGCGCGGGACCGGGGAGCTGTTTTTT. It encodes CASSPERRGTGELFF. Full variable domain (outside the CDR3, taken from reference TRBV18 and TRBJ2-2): NAGVMQNPRHLVRRRGQEARLRCSPMKGHSHVYWYRQLPEEGLKFMVYLQKENIIDESGMPKERFSAEFPKEGPSILRIQQVVRGDSAAYFCASSPERRGTGELFFGEGSRLTVL.

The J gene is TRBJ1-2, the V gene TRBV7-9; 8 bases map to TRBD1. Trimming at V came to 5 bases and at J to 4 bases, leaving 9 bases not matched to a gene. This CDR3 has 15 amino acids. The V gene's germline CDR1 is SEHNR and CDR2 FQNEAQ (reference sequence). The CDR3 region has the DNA TGTGCCAGCAGCCAACCGACAGGGGAGGGCTATGGCTACACCTTC. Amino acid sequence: CASSQPTGEGYGYTF.

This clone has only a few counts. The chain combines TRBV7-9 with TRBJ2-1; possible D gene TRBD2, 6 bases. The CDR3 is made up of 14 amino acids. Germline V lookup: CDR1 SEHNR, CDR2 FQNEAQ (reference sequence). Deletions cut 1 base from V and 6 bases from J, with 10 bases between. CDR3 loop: CASSLELTSNEQFF. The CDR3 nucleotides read TGTGCCAGCAGCTTAGAGCTGACTAGCAATGAGCAGTTCTTC.

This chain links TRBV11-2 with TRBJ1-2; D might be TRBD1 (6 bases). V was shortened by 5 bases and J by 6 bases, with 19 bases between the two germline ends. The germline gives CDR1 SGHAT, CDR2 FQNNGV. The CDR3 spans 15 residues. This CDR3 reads CASSPTGGRLDGYTF. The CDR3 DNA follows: TGTGCCAGCAGCCCGACCGGGGGGCGCTTGGATGGCTACACCTTC.

The CDR3 DNA sequence: TGTGCCAGCAGCCAGATGACGACTAGCCTCTTCACAGATACGCAGTATTTT. Its protein product is CASSQMTTSLFTDTQYF. V is TRBV6-2 or TRBV6-3 and J is TRBJ2-3; 7 nucleotides agree with TRBD2. Germline values: CDR1 MNHEY, CDR2 SVGEGT. The CDR3 is made up of 17 amino acids. Unmatched junction bases numbered 14, after V lost 6 bases and J lost 2 bases.

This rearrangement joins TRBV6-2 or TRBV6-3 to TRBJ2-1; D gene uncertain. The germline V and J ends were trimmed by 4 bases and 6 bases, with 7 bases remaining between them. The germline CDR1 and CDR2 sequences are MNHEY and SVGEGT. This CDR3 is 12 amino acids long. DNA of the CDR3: TGTGCCAGCAGTTTTACTCTCAATGAGCAGTTCTTC. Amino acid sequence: CASSFTLNEQFF.

The CDR3 sequence: CASSSGGRGYYTF. The CDR3 DNA follows: TGTGCCAGCAGCTCAGGGGGCCGAGGATACTACACCTTC. The chain combines TRBV12-3 or TRBV12-4 with TRBJ1-2, with 8 bases lining up with TRBD1. The CDR3 has 13 amino acids. J was trimmed by 10 bases and V by 6 bases; bases with no gene match: 10.

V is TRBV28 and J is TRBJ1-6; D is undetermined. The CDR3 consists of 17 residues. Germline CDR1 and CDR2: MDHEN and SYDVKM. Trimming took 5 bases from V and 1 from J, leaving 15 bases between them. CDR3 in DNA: TGTGCCAGCAGTCTGACTGGCCGAAGGTCCTATAATTCACCCCTCCACTTT. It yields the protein CASSLTGRRSYNSPLHF.

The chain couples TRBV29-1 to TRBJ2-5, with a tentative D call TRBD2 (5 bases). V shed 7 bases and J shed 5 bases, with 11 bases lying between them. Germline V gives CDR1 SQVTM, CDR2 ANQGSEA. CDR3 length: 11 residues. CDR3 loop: CSASSGETQYF. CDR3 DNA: TGCAGCGCGTCCTCGGGGGAGACCCAGTACTTC.

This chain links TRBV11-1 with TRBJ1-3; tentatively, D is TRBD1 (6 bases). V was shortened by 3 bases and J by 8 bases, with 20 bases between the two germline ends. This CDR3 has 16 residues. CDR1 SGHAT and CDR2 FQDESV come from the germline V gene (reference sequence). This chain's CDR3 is CASSFYTGYSEDTIYF. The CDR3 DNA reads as TGTGCCAGCAGCTTTTATACAGGGTATTCGGAAGACACCATATATTTT.

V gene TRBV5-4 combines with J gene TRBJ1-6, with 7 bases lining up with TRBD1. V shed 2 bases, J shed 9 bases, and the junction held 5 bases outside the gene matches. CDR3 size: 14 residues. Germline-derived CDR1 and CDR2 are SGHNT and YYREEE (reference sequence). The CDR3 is CASSLQGRGSPLHF. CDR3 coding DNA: TGTGCCAGCAGCTTACAGGGGAGAGGTTCACCCCTCCACTTT.

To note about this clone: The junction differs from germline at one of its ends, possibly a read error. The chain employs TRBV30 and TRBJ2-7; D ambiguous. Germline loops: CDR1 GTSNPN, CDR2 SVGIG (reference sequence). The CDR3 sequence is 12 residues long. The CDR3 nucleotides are TGTGCCCGGAGTACCCAACTTTACGAGCAGTACTTC. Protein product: CARSTQLYEQYF.

The CDR3 region has the DNA TGTGCCAGCAGTAGACTAGCGGGACGGTACGAGCAGTACTTC. Translation: CASSRLAGRYEQYF. The V gene is TRBV25-1, the J gene TRBJ2-7; 11 positions agree with TRBD2. Per germline, CDR1 MGHDK and CDR2 SYGVNS. This CDR3 has 14 residues. V shed 5 bases and J 4 bases; nucleotides not matched to a gene: 4.

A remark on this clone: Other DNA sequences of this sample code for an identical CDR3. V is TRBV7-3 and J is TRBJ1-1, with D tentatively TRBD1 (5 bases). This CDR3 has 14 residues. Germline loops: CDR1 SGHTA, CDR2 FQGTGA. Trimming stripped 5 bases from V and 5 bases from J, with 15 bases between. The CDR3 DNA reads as TGTGCCAGCAGCCCCCGAGGCGGGGGGACTGAAGCTTTCTTT. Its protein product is CASSPRGGGTEAFF.

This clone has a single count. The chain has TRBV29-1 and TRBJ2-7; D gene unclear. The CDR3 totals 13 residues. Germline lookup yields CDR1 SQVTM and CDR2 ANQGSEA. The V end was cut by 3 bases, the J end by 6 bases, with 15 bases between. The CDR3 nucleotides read TGCAGCGTTGACGGAGCATCTAGGAGCGAGCAGTACTTC. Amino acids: CSVDGASRSEQYF.

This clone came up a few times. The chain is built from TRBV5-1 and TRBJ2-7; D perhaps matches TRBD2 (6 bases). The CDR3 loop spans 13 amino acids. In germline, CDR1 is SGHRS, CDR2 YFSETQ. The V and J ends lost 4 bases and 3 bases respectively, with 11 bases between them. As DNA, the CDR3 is TGCGCCAGCAGCGTGATAGCGGACTACGAGCAGTACTTC. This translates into CASSVIADYEQYF.

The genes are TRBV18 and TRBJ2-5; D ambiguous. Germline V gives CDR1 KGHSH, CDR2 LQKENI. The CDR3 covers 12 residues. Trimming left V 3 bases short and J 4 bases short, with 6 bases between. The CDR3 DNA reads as TGTGCCAGCTCACCGGTCGGAGAGACCCAGTACTTC. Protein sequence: CASSPVGETQYF.